The present T cell receptor beta chain was sequenced within a study of cytomegalovirus exposure and HLA in healthy donors. Study-level findings and limits: Researchers left out some V segments, among them TRBV6-2 and TRBV6-3, as indistinguishable. It was approximately 170 TCR beta chains that were listed as cytomegalovirus-associated. Later work associated over 15,000 TCR beta sequences with HLA alleles at 0.05 false discovery rate.

This clone was counted once. The antigen remains undetermined. The CDR3 runs 12 residues. CDR1 and CDR2 (germline): SNHLY, FYNNEI. After removal of 7 bases from V and 7 bases from J, the junction contained 2 bases not matched to a gene. PCR involved 60 Vbeta and 13 Jbeta primers. The protocol was immunoSEQ multiplex PCR, while the TCRdb copy is restricted to in-frame clones and leaves out a portion. The sample has 150,000 to 200,000 clones, about 86% seen once. The V and J genes are TRBV2 and TRBJ2-1; 9 bases fit TRBD1. Sample: PBMCs. The sequence was obtained from a young woman in good health and CMV-seronegative. The CDR3 sequence: CASKQGANEQFF. The CDR3 bases are TGTGCCAGCAAACAGGGGGCTAATGAGCAGTTCTTC.